One sample yielded the 21 T cell receptor beta chains listed below, sequenced in a study of shared clonotypes between healthy human individuals. The method was immunoSEQ multiplex PCR; TCRdb's version includes in-frame clones alone and lacks a portion of them. Among roughly 95,000 clones listed, over 40% were seen once. Sequencing used PBMCs. The source of these receptors is a woman in her 40s in good health. Some clones in this sample may be carry-over from other donors' samples.

This clone has a handful of counts. The rearrangement links TRBV6-1 to TRBJ2-7; 8 nucleotides line up with TRBD1. This CDR3 contains 17 residues. Germline CDR1 is MNHNS and CDR2 is SASEGT. V gave up 4 bases and J gave up 2 bases; unmatched junction bases: 13. The CDR3 loop is CASSVGWGQGATYEQYF. In nucleotides, the CDR3 is TGTGCCAGCAGTGTGGGATGGGGGCAGGGGGCAACCTACGAGCAGTACTTC.

This clone occurred a few times. The rearrangement uses TRBV29-1 and TRBJ2-5, with a weak D call TRBD2 (6 bases). Per germline, CDR1 SQVTM and CDR2 ANQGSEA. This CDR3 has 12 residues. V was shortened by 6 bases and J by 7 bases, with 15 bases between the two germline ends. CDR3 sequence reads: CSVRGSEGTQYF. The CDR3, as DNA: TGCAGCGTCCGGGGGAGCGAGGGGACCCAGTACTTC.

With regard to this clone: The sample carries other DNA sequences with the same CDR3. The chain combines TRBV5-1 with TRBJ2-5; D perhaps matches TRBD1 (5 bases). The CDR3 has 13 amino acids. Trimming removed 2 bases from V and 1 base from J, with 6 bases in between. Germline-derived CDR1 and CDR2 are SGHRS and YFSETQ. The CDR3 sequence: CASSLGAQETQYF. CDR3 bases: TGCGCCAGCAGCTTAGGGGCCCAAGAGACCCAGTACTTC.

This clone was picked up many times. The same CDR3 is also encoded by other DNA sequences in this sample. V is TRBV5-1 and J is TRBJ2-5, with D perhaps matching TRBD1 (6 bases). V lost 4 bases and J 5 bases, leaving 18 bases between the germline ends. CDR1 is SGHRS and CDR2 is YFSETQ in the germline V gene. The CDR3 is 15 amino acids. DNA for the CDR3: TGCGCCAGCAGCCCGAGACAGGCCGGAGTGGAGACCCAGTACTTC. Translated: CASSPRQAGVETQYF.

This clone has a count of ten or more. The chain couples TRBV5-5 to TRBJ2-5, with D maybe TRBD2 (5 bases). From germline, CDR1 is SGHKS and CDR2 YYEKEE (reference sequence). The CDR3 spans 13 residues. V lost 7 bases to trimming and J lost 5 bases, with 15 bases between them. The CDR3 loop reads CASSPTGRETQYF. DNA of the CDR3: TGTGCCAGCTCCCCGACGGGAAGGGAGACCCAGTACTTC.

The chain carries TRBV10-3 and TRBJ1-3; tentative D call: TRBD1 (6 bases). The germline CDR1 and CDR2 sequences are ENHRY and SYGVKD. The V and J ends lost 6 bases and 3 bases respectively, with 18 bases between them. The CDR3 runs to 16 residues. CDR3 in amino acids: CAIRQGSGWDGNTIYF. CDR3 coding DNA: TGTGCCATCAGGCAGGGGAGTGGATGGGATGGAAACACCATATATTTT.

In this sample, this clone turned up a few times. The chain recombines TRBV7-3 with TRBJ2-2, with D perhaps TRBD1 (5 bases). Germline V lookup: CDR1 SGHTA, CDR2 FQGTGA. CDR3 length: 15 amino acids. V lost 0 bases and J 6 bases, leaving 11 bases between the germline ends. CDR3 amino acids: CASSLTGAGSGELFF. The CDR3 DNA reads as TGTGCCAGCAGCTTAACAGGGGCCGGGTCCGGGGAGCTGTTTTTT.

With respect to this clone: Different DNA sequences within this sample yield the same CDR3. The chain links TRBV5-6 to TRBJ2-5, with D hard to call. Germline V gene lookup returns CDR1 SGHDT and CDR2 YYEEEE. V gave up 4 bases and J gave up 5 bases, with 6 bases separating them. The CDR3 runs 11 residues. The CDR3 here is CASSLRETQYF. The CDR3 nucleotides are TGTGCCAGCAGCCTCAGGGAGACCCAGTACTTC.

This clone turned up a few times. The chain links TRBV11-2 to TRBJ1-6; D ambiguous. CDR3 length: 12 residues. V shed 3 bases and J shed 7 bases, with 4 bases lying between them. The V gene's germline CDR1 is SGHAT and CDR2 FQNNGV. The CDR3 DNA sequence: TGTGCCAGCAGCTTCATCAATTCACCCCTCCACTTT. It codes for CASSFINSPLHF.

In this sample, this clone turned up a few times. Other DNA variants within this sample encode the same CDR3. V gene TRBV30 combines with J gene TRBJ1-1; D call uncertain. This CDR3 region has 12 residues. Germline assignment: CDR1 GTSNPN and CDR2 SVGIG (reference sequence). Trimming cost V 5 bases and J 1 base, with 8 bases left between them. Here the CDR3 reads CAWGPGNTEAFF. CDR3 DNA sequence: TGTGCCTGGGGCCCAGGGAACACTGAAGCTTTCTTT.

The chain employs TRBV11-2 and TRBJ2-6; a possible D gene is TRBD1 (6 bases). The CDR3 contains 19 residues. The V and J ends lost 3 bases and 1 base respectively, with 19 bases between them. The germline gives CDR1 SGHAT, CDR2 FQNNGV. The CDR3 DNA is TGTGCCAGCAGCTTCACCTCACCAAGTACAGGGTCTGGGGCCAACGTCCTGACTTTC. Its translation is CASSFTSPSTGSGANVLTF. The variable domain in full, completed from reference TRBV11-2 and TRBJ2-6, reads EAGVAQSPRYKIIEKRQSVAFWCNPISGHATLYWYQQILGQGPKLLIQFQNNGVVDDSQLPKDRFSAERLKGVDSTLKIQPAKLEDSAVYLCASSFTSPSTGSGANVLTFGAGSRLTVL.

This clone was observed at least ten times. The chain uses TRBV28 and TRBJ2-2; D gene ambiguous. The V gene lost 6 bases and the J gene lost 6 bases, with 8 bases spanning the gap. The CDR3 runs 12 residues. Germline V gene lookup returns CDR1 MDHEN and CDR2 SYDVKM. For the CDR3, the DNA is TGTGCCAGCAGCCACTTCCCCGGGGAGCTGTTTTTT. Amino acids: CASSHFPGELFF.

Note on this clone: The sample contains more than one DNA sequence encoding this CDR3. The chain joins TRBV4-3 to TRBJ1-4, with 7 bases matching TRBD1. The CDR3 contains 14 residues. V lost 4 bases and J lost 7; bases outside the gene matches: 6. Germline CDR1 and CDR2: LGHNA and YSLEER. CDR3 sequence (DNA): TGCGCCAGCAGCCGCGGAACAGGGGCTGAAAAACTGTTTTTT. Its translation: CASSRGTGAEKLFF.

In this sample, this clone turned up many times. One end of the junction is discordant with germline, which a read error may explain. The same CDR3 also results from other DNA sequences found in this sample. J is TRBJ2-1 and V is TRBV7-2, with 9 bases matching TRBD2. The CDR3 has 14 amino acids. Germline CDR1 SGHTA, CDR2 FQGNSA. The CDR3 DNA reads TGCGCCAGCAGCTATTTGCGGGAGGGCGGTGAGCAGTTCTTC. This gives the protein CASSYLREGGEQFF. The variable domain in full, with the rest retrieved from reference TRBV7-2 and TRBJ2-1, is GAGVSQSPSNKVTEKGKDVELRCDPISGHTALYWYRQSLGQGLEFLIYFQGNSAPDKSGLPSDRFSAERTGGSVSTLTIQRTQQEDSAVYLCASSYLREGGEQFFGPGTRLTVL.

Ten or more counts support this clone. CDR3 protein: CASSQDSRTGMNTEAFF. The CDR3 coding sequence is TGCGCCAGCAGCCAAGATAGCAGAACAGGGATGAACACTGAAGCTTTCTTT. This rearrangement joins TRBV4-1 to TRBJ1-1; possible D gene TRBD1, 6 bases. CDR1 and CDR2 from the germline V gene are MGHRA and YSYEKL. The CDR3 consists of 17 residues. V was pared by 0 bases and J by 0 bases, with 14 bases between.

The V call is TRBV4-1, the J call TRBJ2-7; TRBD2 matches at 9 bases. V dropped 1 base and J dropped 0; count of bases not matched to a gene: 4. From germline, CDR1 is MGHRA and CDR2 YSYEKL. The CDR3 runs to 16 residues. The CDR3 here is CASSQGPLAGSYEQYF. Written as DNA, the CDR3 is TGCGCCAGCAGCCAAGGACCACTAGCGGGCTCCTACGAGCAGTACTTC.

With regard to this clone: One base away lies a much larger clone, so this may be a sequencing read error. The rearrangement joins TRBV29-1 to TRBJ2-1; D remains ambiguous. V dropped 3 bases and J dropped 0 bases, with 21 bases sitting between them. Germline loops: CDR1 SQVTM, CDR2 ANQGSEA. The CDR3 is made up of 18 amino acids. CDR3 amino acids: CSVDVAQVDSSSYNEQFF. In DNA form, the CDR3 reads TGCAGCGTTGATGTGGCGCAGGTAGACTCTAGCTCCTACAATGAGCAGTTCTTC.

The DNA of the CDR3 is TGTGCCAGCAGCTTAGTCAGCTCTGGAAACACCATATATTTT. Translation gives CASSLVSSGNTIYF. The rearrangement uses TRBV7-8 and TRBJ1-3; D is unresolved. Germline loops: CDR1 SGHVS, CDR2 FQNEAQ. Trimming cost V 1 base and J 0 bases, with 4 bases left between them. The CDR3 sequence is 14 residues long.

This clone was counted only a few times. Here the CDR3 DNA reads TGTGCCAGCAGTCCCCGGGAGGAAGGCGAGCAGTACTTC. Protein sequence: CASSPREEGEQYF. J is TRBJ2-7 and V is TRBV6-4, with 7 bases aligning to TRBD2. With V trimmed by 5 bases and J by 6 bases, 7 bases remained unmatched. The length of the CDR3 is 13 residues. Germline V gives CDR1 MRHNA, CDR2 SNTAGT.

The table lists this clone with a few counts. The chain links TRBV30 to TRBJ1-5; 7 nucleotides agree with TRBD1. Germline values: CDR1 GTSNPN, CDR2 SVGIG (reference sequence). The CDR3 extends over 14 amino acids. Losses at the gene ends were 4 bases for V and 2 bases for J; bases not matched to a gene: 5. CDR3 bases: TGTGCCTGGACCTCCGGGACAGGCAATCAGCCCCAGCATTTT. Protein sequence: CAWTSGTGNQPQHF.

This clone came up a few times. The genes are TRBV15 and TRBJ1-4, with D unresolved. This CDR3 comprises 12 residues. Germline CDR1 is LNHNV and CDR2 is YYDKDF (reference sequence). The V gene lost 8 bases and the J gene lost 10 bases, with 14 bases spanning the gap. The CDR3 is CATQEEEGKLFF. The CDR3 nucleotides read TGTGCCACCCAGGAGGAAGAAGGAAAACTGTTTTTT.